What follows are 21 T cell receptor beta chains derived from one specimen sequenced in a study of Ad26.COV2.S vaccination and SARS-CoV-2 variants. The repertoire was sequenced with immunoSEQ multiplex PCR; TCRdb's copy has only in-frame clones and lacks some. The profile shows approximately 350,000 clones, about 83% of them singletons. As to treatment: approximately 18 received Ad26.COV2.S at low or high dose, single or two shots; about 5 received placebo; per-sample allocation not given. Each sample was drawn 63 days after the first injection (of vaccine or placebo). This sample comprised peripheral blood, obtained in a trial of Ad26.COV2.S vaccine versus placebo. These receptors were taken from a person aged 18-60 years who received the Ad26.COV2.S COVID-19 vaccine or a placebo.

This clone was recorded only once. V usage is TRBV12-5 and J usage is TRBJ2-7, with a possible D match to TRBD1 (5 bases). Germline CDR1 is LGHNT and CDR2 is FRNRAP. The CDR3 has 12 amino acids. The V end was cut by 3 bases, the J end by 6 bases, with 9 bases between. In DNA form, the CDR3 reads TGTGCTAGTGGTTTCCAGGGATCCGAGCAGTACTTC. Translation gives CASGFQGSEQYF.

This chain links TRBV30 with TRBJ1-5, with TRBD1 matching over 7 bases. The CDR3 consists of 13 residues. The germline V gene encodes CDR1 GTSNPN and CDR2 SVGIG (reference sequence). The J segment lost 5 bases and the V segment lost 3 bases, leaving 4 bases of the junction unmatched. Here the CDR3 DNA reads TGTGCCTGGAGCACCCAGGGGGATCAGCCCCAGCATTTT. Translating it yields CAWSTQGDQPQHF.

V is TRBV5-4 and J is TRBJ2-1, with 10 bases lining up with TRBD1. The CDR3 runs 14 residues. V was pared by 9 bases and J by 10 bases, with 13 bases of the junction left unmatched. Germline CDR1 reads SGHNT; CDR2 reads YYREEE (reference sequence). The CDR3, as DNA: TGTGCCATCTCCCCGGGGACAGGGGAAAGCGAGCAGTTCTTC. This translates into CAISPGTGESEQFF.

This chain links TRBV2 with TRBJ2-7, with D perhaps TRBD2 (5 bases). V was pared by 11 bases and J by 6 bases, with 20 bases between. The CDR3 spans 13 residues. The germline gives CDR1 SNHLY, CDR2 FYNNEI. The CDR3 spells CAGSLETAGEQYF. As DNA, the CDR3 is TGTGCCGGGTCACTGGAGACTGCGGGCGAGCAGTACTTC.

Notes on this clone: Relative to the germline gene, one junction end is altered; a read error may explain this. At the DNA level, this CDR3 is encoded by other sequences in the same sample as well. The chain carries TRBV27 and TRBJ1-1; maybe TRBD1 (5 bases). The germline gives CDR1 MNHEY, CDR2 SMNVEV (reference sequence). This CDR3 is built from 14 residues. The CDR3 protein is CASSLLRGRTEAFF. The DNA of the CDR3 is TGTGCCAGCAGTTTATTGAGGGGCCGAACTGAAGCTTTTTTT.

This rearrangement joins TRBV3-1 (or the pseudogene TRBV3-2) to TRBJ2-3; D remains unclear. CDR3 length: 12 residues. V was pared by 0 bases and J by 7 bases, with 5 bases between. CDR1 and CDR2 from the germline V gene are LGHDT and YNNKEL (reference sequence). The CDR3 bases are TGTGCCAGCAGCCAAGATGAGAATACGCAGTATTTT. It yields the protein CASSQDENTQYF.

The V and J genes are TRBV6-4 and TRBJ2-6, with TRBD1 identical over 9 bases. Germline assignment: CDR1 MRHNA and CDR2 SNTAGT. With V trimmed by 5 bases and J by 4 bases, 6 bases remained unmatched. This CDR3 has 16 residues. CDR3 bases: TGTGCCAGCAGTCCCGGGACAGGGACCGGGGCCAACGTCCTGACTTTC. This translates into CASSPGTGTGANVLTF.

The chain carries TRBV11-3 and TRBJ1-6; D is unclear. V gave up 1 base and J gave up 6 bases, with 10 bases separating them. The CDR3 spans 15 residues. Germline V CDR1 and CDR2: SGHNT, YENEEA. DNA for the CDR3: TGTGCCAGCAGCTTAGCGACCGGGCGTAATTCACCCCTCCACTTT. Its protein product is CASSLATGRNSPLHF. Complete variable domain (other parts from reference TRBV11-3 and TRBJ1-6): EAGVVQSPRYKIIEKKQPVAFWCNPISGHNTLYWYLQNLGQGPELLIRYENEEAVDDSQLPKDRFSAERLKGVDSTLKIQPAELGDSAVYLCASSLATGRNSPLHFGNGTRLTVT.

J is TRBJ2-1 and V is TRBV11-1; tentative D call: TRBD2 (6 bases). Between the trimmed V and J ends, which lost 2 bases and 5 bases, there was a span of 13 bases. The germline gives CDR1 SGHAT, CDR2 FQDESV (reference sequence). CDR3 length: 15 amino acids. This CDR3 is CASSLTSTVNNEQFF. The CDR3 DNA is TGTGCCAGCAGCTTAACTAGCACCGTAAACAATGAGCAGTTCTTC.

This clone was detected only a few times. This chain connects TRBV29-1 to TRBJ1-1, with 7 bases that match TRBD1. CDR1 is SQVTM, CDR2 ANQGSEA, per germline. The CDR3 runs 15 residues. V lost 8 bases to trimming and J lost 1 base; unmatched junction nucleotides: 13. The CDR3 loop is CSSSNRGASNTEAFF. In DNA form, the CDR3 reads TGCAGCAGCTCTAACAGGGGCGCCTCGAACACTGAAGCTTTCTTT.

This clone has a single count. This chain connects TRBV7-3 to TRBJ2-7; no clear D. The CDR3 covers 13 residues. Germline CDR1 and CDR2: SGHTA and FQGTGA. The germline V and J ends were trimmed by 2 bases and 2 bases, with 7 bases remaining between them. The CDR3 loop reads CASSLVGTYEQYF. The CDR3 DNA sequence: TGTGCCAGCAGCTTAGTTGGTACCTACGAGCAGTACTTC.

The genes are TRBV7-2 and TRBJ1-1; D ambiguous. CDR1 SGHTA and CDR2 FQGNSA come from the germline V gene. Trimming pared 2 bases from V and 11 bases from J, leaving 12 bases between. The CDR3 has 12 amino acids. CDR3 residues: CASSLSSPSAFF. Written as DNA, the CDR3 is TGTGCCAGCAGCTTATCTTCCCCCTCGGCTTTCTTT. Full variable domain (outside the CDR3, taken from reference TRBV7-2 and TRBJ1-1): GAGVSQSPSNKVTEKGKDVELRCDPISGHTALYWYRQSLGQGLEFLIYFQGNSAPDKSGLPSDRFSAERTGGSVSTLTIQRTQQEDSAVYLCASSLSSPSAFFGQGTRLTVV.

This clone was observed once. The chain has TRBV4-1 and TRBJ2-1; tentatively, D is TRBD1 (5 bases). Germline lookup yields CDR1 MGHRA and CDR2 YSYEKL. V lost 1 base, J lost 5 bases, and 12 bases lay in between. CDR3 length: 15 amino acids. CDR3 loop: CASSQVGSRDNEQFF. In nucleotides, the CDR3 is TGCGCCAGCAGCCAAGTTGGGTCCAGGGACAATGAGCAGTTCTTC.

For the CDR3, the DNA is TGTGCCAGCTCCCTATGGACAGGGGAGTATGAGCAGTTCTTC. Amino acids: CASSLWTGEYEQFF. V usage is TRBV18 and J usage is TRBJ2-1; 9 bases line up with TRBD1. V lost 6 bases, J lost 8 bases, and 8 bases stayed unmatched. The CDR3 totals 14 residues. Per germline, CDR1 KGHSH and CDR2 LQKENI. The full variable domain, completed using reference TRBV18 and TRBJ2-1, is NAGVMQNPRHLVRRRGQEARLRCSPMKGHSHVYWYRQLPEEGLKFMVYLQKENIIDESGMPKERFSAEFPKEGPSILRIQQVVRGDSAAYFCASSLWTGEYEQFFGPGTRLTVL.

The chain recombines TRBV7-9 with TRBJ2-7, with TRBD2 identical over 11 bases. V shed 5 bases, J shed 3 bases, and the junction held 3 bases outside the gene matches. The CDR3 totals 14 residues. CDR1 and CDR2 (germline): SEHNR, FQNEAQ (reference sequence). In DNA, the CDR3 is TGTGCCAGCAGCCCGCTAGCGGGGGGCTACGAGCAGTACTTC. Translated, it gives CASSPLAGGYEQYF.

This chain links TRBV2 with TRBJ2-7, with 14 bases lining up with TRBD2. The CDR3 sequence is 13 residues long. Losses at the gene ends were 10 bases for V and 6 bases for J; bases not matched to a gene: 5. Germline CDR1 SNHLY, CDR2 FYNNEI. CDR3 bases: TGTGCCATCCCGGGACTAGCGGGAGTCGAGCAGTACTTC. Translation: CAIPGLAGVEQYF.

V gene TRBV18 combines with J gene TRBJ2-7, with 15 bases that match TRBD2. Germline V lookup: CDR1 KGHSH, CDR2 LQKENI. This CDR3 has 18 residues. The J segment lost 2 bases and the V segment lost 0 bases, leaving 5 bases of the junction unmatched. The CDR3 nucleotides read TGTGCCAGCTCACCACCGGGACTAGCGGGGGGCGATCCCTACGAGCAGTACTTC. Protein product: CASSPPGLAGGDPYEQYF.

The J gene is TRBJ1-4, the V gene TRBV20-1; D gene unclear. V lost 4 bases and J 8 bases, leaving 8 bases between the germline ends. The CDR3 length is 11 residues. CDR1 is DFQATT, CDR2 SNEGSKA, per germline (reference sequence). The CDR3 DNA is TGCAGTGCTACCTCTCGGGAAAAACTGTTTTTT. Its protein is CSATSREKLFF.

The genes are TRBV21-1 and TRBJ1-2. TRBV21-1 is a pseudogene. The CDR3 runs to 14 residues. The CDR3 protein is CASSRGAGRYGYTF. CDR3 bases: TGTGCCAGCAGCAGGGGGGCGGGGCGCTATGGCTACACCTTC.

V and J are TRBV5-1 and TRBJ1-3; 7 nucleotides agree with TRBD1. This CDR3 region has 15 residues. V shed 4 bases, J shed 4 bases, and the junction held 8 bases outside the gene matches. The germline V gene has CDR1 SGHRS and CDR2 YFSETQ. CDR3 region: CASSRGQAVGNTIYF. Here the CDR3 DNA reads TGCGCCAGCAGCCGAGGACAGGCGGTAGGAAACACCATATATTTT.

This sequence joins TRBV6-1 and TRBJ1-2, with a weak D call TRBD1 (5 bases). Germline V gene lookup returns CDR1 MNHNS and CDR2 SASEGT. The V end lost 2 bases, the J end lost 1 base, and 14 bases lay between the germline ends. The CDR3 totals 16 residues. CDR3 coding DNA: TGTGCCAGCAGTGAAAGGGTAGGGGTATTTAACTATGGCTACACCTTC. It translates to CASSERVGVFNYGYTF.